This T cell receptor beta chain was identified during a study of blood T cell repertoires in COVID-19. Sequencing used immunoSEQ multiplex PCR; TCRdb keeps in-frame clones, though not all of them. This table has fewer than 60,000 clones, approximately 82% appearing once. CDR1 is SGHVS and CDR2 is FQNEAQ in the germline V gene. The CDR3 has 14 amino acids. The V segment lost 5 bases and the J segment 4 bases; nucleotides outside the gene matches: 6. The sequence came from a man in his fifties or sixties with acute or convalescent COVID-19. This sequence joins TRBV7-8 and TRBJ1-2; TRBD1 agrees at 8 bases. Sequenced input: peripheral blood. CDR3 in amino acids: CASSPDREGYGYTF. The CDR3 nucleotides are TGTGCCAGCAGCCCGGACAGGGAAGGCTATGGCTACACCTTC.